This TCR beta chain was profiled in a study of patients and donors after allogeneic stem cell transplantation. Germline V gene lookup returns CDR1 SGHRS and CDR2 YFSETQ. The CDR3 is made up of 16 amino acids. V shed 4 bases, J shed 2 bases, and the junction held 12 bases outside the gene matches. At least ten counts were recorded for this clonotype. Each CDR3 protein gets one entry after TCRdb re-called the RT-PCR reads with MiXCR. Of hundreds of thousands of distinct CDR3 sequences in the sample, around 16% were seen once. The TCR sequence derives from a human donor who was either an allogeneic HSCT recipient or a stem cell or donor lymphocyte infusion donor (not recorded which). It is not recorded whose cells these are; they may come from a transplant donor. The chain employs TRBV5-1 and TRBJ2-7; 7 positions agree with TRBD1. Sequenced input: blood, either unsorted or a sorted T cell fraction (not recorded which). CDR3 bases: TGCGCCAGCAGCCGAAACGACAGGGAGAAAGCCTACGAGCAGTACTTC. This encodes CASSRNDREKAYEQYF.